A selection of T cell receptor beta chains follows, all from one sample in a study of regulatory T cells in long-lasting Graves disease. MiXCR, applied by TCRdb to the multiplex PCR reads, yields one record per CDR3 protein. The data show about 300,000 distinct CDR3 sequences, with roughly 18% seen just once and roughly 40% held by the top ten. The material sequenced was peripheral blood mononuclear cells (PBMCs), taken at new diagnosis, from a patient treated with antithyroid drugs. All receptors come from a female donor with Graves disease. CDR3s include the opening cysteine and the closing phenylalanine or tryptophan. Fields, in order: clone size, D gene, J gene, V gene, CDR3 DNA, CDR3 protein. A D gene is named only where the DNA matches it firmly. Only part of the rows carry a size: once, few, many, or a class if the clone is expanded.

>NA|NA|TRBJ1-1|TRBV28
TGTGCCAGCAGTTATAAGGACTGGGCTGAAGCTTTCTTT
CASSYKDWAEAFF
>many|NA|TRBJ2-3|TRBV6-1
TGTGCCAGCAGTGAAGGACAGGATACGCAGTATTTT
CASSEGQDTQYF
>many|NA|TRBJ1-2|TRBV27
TGTGCCAGCAGTTTCTCCTACACCGATGGCTACACCTTC
CASSFSYTDGYTF
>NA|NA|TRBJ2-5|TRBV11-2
TGTGCCAGCAGCTTAACACAGGGTTCGGAGACCCAGTACTTC
CASSLTQGSETQYF
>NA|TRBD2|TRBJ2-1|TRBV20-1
TGCAGCGCCCTCACTAGCGGGAGGAACAATGAGCAGTTCTTC
CSALTSGRNNEQFF
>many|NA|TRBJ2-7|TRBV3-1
TGTGCCAGCAGCGATGGAAACGAGCAGTACTTC
CASSDGNEQYF
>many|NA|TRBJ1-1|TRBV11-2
TGTGCCAGCAGCTTAGCAGGGGTGATTCGAGCTTTCTTT
CASSLAGVIRAFF
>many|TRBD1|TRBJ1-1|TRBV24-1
TGTGCCACAAACCGGGACAGTGAGAACACTGAAGCTTTCTTT
CATNRDSENTEAFF
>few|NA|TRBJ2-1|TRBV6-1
TGTGCCAGCAGCTTTCTAGGGGACGACAATGAGCAGTTCTTC
CASSFLGDDNEQFF
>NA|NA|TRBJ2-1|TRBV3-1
TGTGCCAGCAGCCCTCCCGGCAAGTCCGGCTACAATGAGCAGTTCTTC
CASSPPGKSGYNEQFF
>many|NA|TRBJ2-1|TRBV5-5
TGTGCCAGCAGCTTGGTGGTGGTTTTGTCCTACAATGAGCAGTTCTTC
CASSLVVVLSYNEQFF
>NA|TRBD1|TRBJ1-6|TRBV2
TGTGCCAGCAGTTGGACAGGGGGAAATTCACCCCTCCACTTT
CASSWTGGNSPLHF
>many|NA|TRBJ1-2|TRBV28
TGTGCCAGCAGTTTGGGATACCAGGGGATAACATCGGGCTACACCTTC
CASSLGYQGITSGYTF
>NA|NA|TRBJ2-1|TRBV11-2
TGTGCCAGCAGCTCTAGACAGGACAATGAGCAGTTCTTC
CASSSRQDNEQFF
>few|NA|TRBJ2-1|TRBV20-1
TGCAGTGCTAGAGGGTCCTCCGGGACTTCCTACAATGAGCAGTTCTTC
CSARGSSGTSYNEQFF
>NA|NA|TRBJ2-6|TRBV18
TGTGCCAGCTCACCACGGATTACTCCAACTGGGGCCAACGTCCTGACTTTC
CASSPRITPTGANVLTF
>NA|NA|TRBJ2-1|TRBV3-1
TGTGCCAGCAGCCAAGAAAGCCTAGCACGGCTTGATGAGCAGTTCTTC
CASSQESLARLDEQFF
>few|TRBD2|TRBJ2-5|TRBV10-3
TGTGCCATCAGTGAGGCCGAAGGGGAGGGGCAAGAGATCCAGTACTTC
CAISEAEGEGQEIQYF
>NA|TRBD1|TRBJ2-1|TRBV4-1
TGCGCCAGCAGTCCTCCGGGACAGGGTAGGAATGAGCAGTTCTTC
CASSPPGQGRNEQFF
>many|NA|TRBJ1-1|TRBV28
TGTGCCAGCAGTTTAGGACTTTGGAACACTGAAGCTTTCTTT
CASSLGLWNTEAFF
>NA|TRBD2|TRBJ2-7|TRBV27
TGTGCCAGCAGTCCCCGGACTAGCGGGAGCCGCAACGAGCAGTACTTC
CASSPRTSGSRNEQYF
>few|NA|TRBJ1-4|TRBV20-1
TGCAGTGCTAGAGGATCCACGGGGTCTAATGAAAAACTGTTTTTT
CSARGSTGSNEKLFF